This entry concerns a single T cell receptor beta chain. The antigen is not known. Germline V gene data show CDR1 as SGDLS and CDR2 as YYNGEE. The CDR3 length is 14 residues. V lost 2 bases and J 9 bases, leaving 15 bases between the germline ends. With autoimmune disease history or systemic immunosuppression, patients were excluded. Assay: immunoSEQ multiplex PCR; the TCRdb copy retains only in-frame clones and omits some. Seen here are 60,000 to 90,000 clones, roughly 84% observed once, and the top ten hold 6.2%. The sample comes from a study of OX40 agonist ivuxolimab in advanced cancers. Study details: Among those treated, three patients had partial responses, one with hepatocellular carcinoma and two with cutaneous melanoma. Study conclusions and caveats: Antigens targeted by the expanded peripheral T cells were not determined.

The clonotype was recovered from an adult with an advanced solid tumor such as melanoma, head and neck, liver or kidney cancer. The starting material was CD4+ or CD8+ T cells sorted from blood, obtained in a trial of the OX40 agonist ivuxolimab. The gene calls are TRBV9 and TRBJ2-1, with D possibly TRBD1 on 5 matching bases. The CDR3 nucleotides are TGTGCCAGCAGCGTTGGCTTTCAGGGCGGTGAGCAGTTCTTC. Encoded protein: CASSVGFQGGEQFF.